One sample yielded the 23 T cell receptor beta chains listed below, sequenced in a study of cytomegalovirus exposure and HLA in healthy donors. The PCR was carried out with 60 Vbeta primers and 13 Jbeta primers. Profiled with immunoSEQ multiplex PCR; TCRdb holds only in-frame clones, not every one. The sample has approximately 170,000 clones, around 77% seen once; the top ten hold roughly 1.5%. Sequencing was carried out using PBMCs. The receptors shown here come from a woman aged 18-29 years in good health and CMV-seronegative.

The chain recombines TRBV15 with TRBJ2-1, with D unresolved. CDR1 is LNHNV, CDR2 YYDKDF, per germline (reference sequence). V lost 1 base and J lost 4, with 5 bases in between. The CDR3 loop spans 13 amino acids. The CDR3 nucleotides read TGTGCCACCAGCAGAGTAAATTACAATGAGCAGTTCTTC. Amino acid sequence: CATSRVNYNEQFF.

This clone has only a few counts. V usage is TRBV6-5 and J usage is TRBJ1-4; D might be TRBD1 (5 bases). The CDR3 is 13 residues long. The ends were cut back, 2 bases at V and 8 bases at J, with 9 bases in the middle. The germline V gene has CDR1 MNHEY and CDR2 SVGAGI. As DNA, the CDR3 is TGTGCCAGCAGTTACAGGGGAAGGGAAAAACTGTTTTTT. It translates to CASSYRGREKLFF.

CDR3 sequence (DNA): TGTGCCAGCAGCTTAAGTGGAGAAGAGACCCAGTACTTC. Encoded protein: CASSLSGEETQYF. The V and J genes are TRBV7-6 and TRBJ2-5; D unresolved. Germline assignment: CDR1 SGHVS and CDR2 FNYEAQ. This CDR3 is built from 13 residues. With 2 bases removed from V and 3 bases from J, the gap between germline ends came to 7 bases. Full variable domain (outside the CDR3, taken from reference TRBV7-6 and TRBJ2-5): GAGVSQSPRYKVTKRGQDVALRCDPISGHVSLYWYRQALGQGPEFLTYFNYEAQQDKSGLPNDRFSAERPEGSISTLTIQRTEQRDSAMYRCASSLSGEETQYFGPGTRLLVL.

Only a few counts were recorded for this clone. This chain connects TRBV5-6 to TRBJ1-4; D uncertain. The V end was cut by 3 bases, the J end by 5 bases, with 5 bases between. CDR3 length equals 12 residues. The V gene's germline CDR1 is SGHDT and CDR2 YYEEEE. DNA of the CDR3: TGTGCCAGCAGCTCCCCAAATGAAAAACTGTTTTTT. Translation: CASSSPNEKLFF.

This clone has more than one count but fewer than ten. The chain joins TRBV10-2 to TRBJ2-3; no definite D call. The CDR3 is 13 amino acids. The germline gives CDR1 WSHSY, CDR2 SAAADI. V shed 2 bases and J shed 1 base, with 4 bases lying between them. The chain's CDR3 is CASSEAGTDTQYF. CDR3 coding DNA: TGCGCCAGCAGTGAGGCGGGCACAGATACGCAGTATTTT.

The chain is built from TRBV9 and TRBJ1-5; perhaps TRBD1 as D (5 bases). The V and J ends lost 4 bases and 0 bases respectively, with 11 bases between them. Germline V CDR1 and CDR2: SGDLS, YYNGEE. The CDR3 spans 15 residues. The CDR3 here is CASSRTGDSNQPQHF. DNA for the CDR3: TGTGCCAGCAGCCGGACGGGGGATAGCAATCAGCCCCAGCATTTT.

The V and J genes are TRBV9 and TRBJ2-5; D remains ambiguous. V shed 4 bases and J shed 5 bases, with 12 bases lying between them. The V gene's germline CDR1 is SGDLS and CDR2 YYNGEE. This CDR3 is 13 amino acids long. DNA for the CDR3: TGTGCCAGCAGCTCAAACGTCGGGGAGACCCAGTACTTC. It encodes CASSSNVGETQYF.

This clone was seen a single time. This chain links TRBV9 with TRBJ1-6; D is ambiguous. Germline assignment: CDR1 SGDLS and CDR2 YYNGEE. This CDR3 spans 13 amino acids. Trimming pared 2 bases from V and 5 bases from J, leaving 5 bases between. As DNA, the CDR3 is TGTGCCAGCAGCGTTAACAATAATTCACCCCTCCACTTT. Translation: CASSVNNNSPLHF.

This clone occurred a few times. This chain uses TRBV25-1 with TRBJ2-1; 11 bases agree with TRBD1. Germline assignment: CDR1 MGHDK and CDR2 SYGVNS. The junction had 9 bases not matched to a gene; V was cut back by 7 bases and J by 1 base. This CDR3 contains 17 residues. The CDR3 sequence: CASTRGTGGRSYNEQFF. CDR3 DNA sequence: TGTGCCAGCACCCGAGGGACAGGGGGTAGGTCCTACAATGAGCAGTTCTTC.

This rearrangement joins TRBV6-6 to TRBJ2-5, with D possibly TRBD1 on 5 matching bases. CDR1 MNHNY and CDR2 SVGAGI come from the germline V gene (reference sequence). V was pared by 0 bases and J by 5 bases, with 13 bases between. The CDR3 is 15 amino acids. The CDR3 sequence is CASSYSSGSGETQYF. CDR3 bases: TGTGCCAGCAGTTACTCATCAGGGTCTGGCGAGACCCAGTACTTC.

The CDR3 loop reads CASSRRDFYTDTQYF. The DNA of the CDR3 is TGTGCCAGCAGTCGCCGGGACTTTTACACAGATACGCAGTATTTT. The rearrangement uses TRBV6-1 and TRBJ2-3, with D maybe TRBD2 (6 bases). V was pared by 5 bases and J by 2 bases, with 14 bases between. The germline V gene has CDR1 MNHNS and CDR2 SASEGT. The CDR3 runs to 15 residues.

The chain has TRBV29-1 and TRBJ2-7; weak D call: TRBD2 (5 bases). This CDR3 is built from 13 residues. V was trimmed by 5 bases and J by 3 bases, leaving 14 bases between them. CDR1 is SQVTM, CDR2 ANQGSEA, per germline. The CDR3 region is CSVRIADYYEQYF. As DNA, the CDR3 is TGCAGCGTTCGAATAGCCGACTACTACGAGCAGTACTTC.

The V and J genes are TRBV19 and TRBJ2-1; 8 bases line up with TRBD2. This CDR3 is 14 amino acids long. Germline V gives CDR1 LNHDA, CDR2 SQIVND (reference sequence). The junction had 10 bases not matched to a gene; V was cut back by 8 bases and J by 7 bases. DNA for the CDR3: TGTGCCAGTGGGAGTCCGGGACTAGGGAATGAGCAGTTCTTC. This sequence encodes CASGSPGLGNEQFF.

This clone was seen only once. V is TRBV5-1 and J is TRBJ2-3; TRBD1 matches 8 bases. Germline loops: CDR1 SGHRS, CDR2 YFSETQ. J gave up 2 bases and V 1 base, and 3 bases lay outside the gene matches. There are 15 residues in the CDR3. This chain's CDR3 is CASSLTGGPTDTQYF. The CDR3 DNA sequence: TGCGCCAGCAGCTTGACAGGGGGTCCCACAGATACGCAGTATTTT.

The chain carries TRBV5-4 and TRBJ2-3; the match to TRBD2 covers 10 bases. Losses at the gene ends were 7 bases for V and 2 bases for J; bases not matched to a gene: 13. Germline assignment: CDR1 SGHNT and CDR2 YYREEE (reference sequence). The CDR3 spans 17 residues. The CDR3 DNA is TGTGCCAGCCGGGATGGGCTAGCGGGGGCCTACACAGATACGCAGTATTTT. This translates into CASRDGLAGAYTDTQYF.

The chain is built from TRBV28 and TRBJ1-5; 7 nucleotides align to TRBD1. The CDR3 has 15 residues. Per germline, CDR1 MDHEN and CDR2 SYDVKM. The junction had 10 bases not matched to a gene; V was cut back by 5 bases and J by 6 bases. CDR3: CASSSRQGRIQPQHF. The CDR3 nucleotides read TGTGCCAGCAGTAGCCGACAGGGTAGGATTCAGCCCCAGCATTTT.

This chain joins TRBV7-2 and TRBJ1-6; no reliable D call. There are 16 residues in the CDR3. The V gene lost 0 bases and the J gene lost 0 bases, with 6 bases spanning the gap. Germline loops: CDR1 SGHTA, CDR2 FQGNSA. DNA for the CDR3: TGTGCCAGCAGCTTAGCGCGGAGCTCCTATAATTCACCCCTCCACTTT. Its protein is CASSLARSSYNSPLHF.

The chain combines TRBV28 with TRBJ2-4; possibly TRBD1 for D (7 bases). The germline V gene encodes CDR1 MDHEN and CDR2 SYDVKM. The CDR3 is made up of 12 amino acids. Deletions cut 8 bases from V and 7 bases from J, with 12 bases between. The CDR3 nucleotides read TGTGCCAGCGGAGGGGGCTGGAACATTCAGTACTTC. Translation: CASGGGWNIQYF.

This clone was detected only once. V gene TRBV5-6 combines with J gene TRBJ2-7, with D perhaps matching TRBD1 (6 bases). The CDR3 covers 15 residues. Germline loops: CDR1 SGHDT, CDR2 YYEEEE. Trimming took 4 bases from V and 4 from J, leaving 18 bases between them. This chain's CDR3 is CASSDPGTGYYEQYF. CDR3 nucleotide sequence: TGTGCCAGCAGCGACCCCGGAACAGGGTATTACGAGCAGTACTTC.

This chain joins TRBV4-2 and TRBJ2-5, with 9 bases aligning to TRBD2. Germline values: CDR1 LGHNA, CDR2 YNFKEQ. The CDR3 consists of 18 residues. V shed 4 bases and J 5 bases; nucleotides not matched to a gene: 17. The chain's CDR3 is CASSRQFGPAGGVETQYF. In DNA form, the CDR3 reads TGTGCCAGCAGCCGTCAGTTTGGGCCAGCGGGAGGTGTGGAGACCCAGTACTTC.

The chain uses TRBV20-1 and TRBJ2-5, with D uncertain. V was pared by 1 base and J by 2 bases, with 2 bases between. CDR3 length: 11 residues. From germline, CDR1 is DFQATT and CDR2 SNEGSKA (reference sequence). The CDR3 nucleotides read TGCAGTGCTAGAGTACAAGAGACCCAGTACTTC. Protein sequence: CSARVQETQYF.

The genes are TRBV10-2 and TRBJ2-3; 7 nucleotides match TRBD1. Germline V CDR1 and CDR2: WSHSY, SAAADI. This CDR3 contains 14 residues. The ends lost 5 bases at V and 3 bases at J; junction bases unmatched: 5. Here the CDR3 DNA reads TGCGCCAGCAGTTCAGGGGGTTATACAGATACGCAGTATTTT. It specifies CASSSGGYTDTQYF.

The V and J genes are TRBV19 and TRBJ2-7; 7 nucleotides align to TRBD2. CDR3 length: 14 residues. The V gene's germline CDR1 is LNHDA and CDR2 SQIVND (reference sequence). J gave up 3 bases and V 7 bases, and 9 bases lay outside the gene matches. This chain's CDR3 is CASTSAGTNYEQYF. For the CDR3, the DNA is TGTGCCAGTACTTCAGCGGGAACGAACTACGAGCAGTACTTC.